These 13 T cell receptor beta chains originate from one sample sequenced in a study of blood T cell repertoires in COVID-19. Only in-frame clones appear in the TCRdb table, and some are missing; sequencing was by immunoSEQ multiplex PCR. The sample lists 75,000 to 100,000 clones; nearly 90% were seen once. The specimen was peripheral blood. These receptors were obtained from a man aged 70 or older with acute or convalescent COVID-19.

V is TRBV5-1 and J is TRBJ2-3; perhaps TRBD2 as D (5 bases). V was clipped by 4 bases and J by 5 bases, with 11 bases between them. Germline V CDR1 and CDR2: SGHRS, YFSETQ. This CDR3 is 13 amino acids long. The chain's CDR3 is CASSLDGVDTQYF. The CDR3 DNA follows: TGCGCCAGCAGCCTTGACGGGGTAGATACGCAGTATTTT.

V gene TRBV18 combines with J gene TRBJ1-4; no firm D call. V was pared by 2 bases and J by 4 bases, with 11 bases between. This CDR3 is 15 amino acids long. CDR1 KGHSH and CDR2 LQKENI come from the germline V gene. The CDR3 DNA follows: TGTGCCAGCTCACCAAGCGTACAACGTAATGAAAAACTGTTTTTT. It yields the protein CASSPSVQRNEKLFF.

This chain links TRBV5-8 with TRBJ2-3; 9 bases agree with TRBD1. Germline CDR1 and CDR2: SGHTS and YDEGEE. Unmatched junction bases numbered 10, after V lost 4 bases and J lost 1 base. CDR3 length: 17 residues. CDR3 loop: CASSRYLQGARTDTQYF. Written as DNA, the CDR3 is TGTGCCAGCAGCCGGTACTTACAGGGGGCTCGCACAGATACGCAGTATTTT.

This rearrangement joins TRBV5-1 to TRBJ2-2; the match to TRBD2 covers 16 bases. Germline assignment: CDR1 SGHRS and CDR2 YFSETQ. V was clipped by 3 bases and J by 5 bases; unmatched bases: 13. CDR3 length: 20 amino acids. CDR3 loop: CASSYAGTSGGADRTGELFF. The CDR3 nucleotides are TGCGCCAGCAGCTACGCCGGGACTAGCGGGGGGGCCGATAGGACCGGGGAGCTGTTTTTT.

This clone appeared a few times. The chain carries TRBV6-5 and TRBJ1-1, with unresolved D. V was trimmed by 4 bases and J by 4 bases, leaving 16 bases between them. The CDR3 consists of 15 residues. CDR1 and CDR2 (germline): MNHEY, SVGAGI. CDR3 DNA sequence: TGTGCCAGCAGTTCCCGGAGAGGGCCTTTCACTGAAGCTTTCTTT. Encoded protein: CASSSRRGPFTEAFF.

Details on this clone: At one of its ends the junction is not consistent with the germline gene, which may arise from a read error. The chain is built from TRBV7-7 and TRBJ2-2; the D gene is possibly TRBD1 (5 bases). Germline V gene data show CDR1 as SSHAT and CDR2 as FNYEAQ (reference sequence). The CDR3 consists of 13 residues. The CDR3 reads CASSSGATGELFF. In DNA form, the CDR3 reads TGTGCTAGCAGCTCTGGGGCCACCGGGGAGCTGTTTTTT.

The chain combines TRBV5-4 with TRBJ2-2, with a possible D match to TRBD1 (6 bases). This CDR3 contains 16 residues. Trimming pared 4 bases from V and 1 base from J, leaving 14 bases between. Germline lookup yields CDR1 SGHNT and CDR2 YYREEE (reference sequence). For the CDR3, the DNA is TGTGCCAGCAGCCCCTCCCCGACAGGGAACACCGGGGAGCTGTTTTTT. This sequence encodes CASSPSPTGNTGELFF.

The rearrangement links TRBV28 to TRBJ1-6, with 8 bases matching TRBD1. The CDR3 consists of 17 residues. Unmatched junction bases numbered 7, after V lost 6 bases and J lost 0 bases. Germline V lookup: CDR1 MDHEN, CDR2 SYDVKM. The CDR3 DNA reads as TGTGCCAGCAGCCCCCAGGGGGCGAGCTCCTATAATTCACCCCTCCACTTT. It encodes CASSPQGASSYNSPLHF.

The chain uses TRBV10-3 and TRBJ2-3, with 11 bases that match TRBD2. The CDR3 consists of 15 residues. Germline CDR1 reads ENHRY; CDR2 reads SYGVKD. V was pared by 8 bases and J by 4 bases, with 8 bases of the junction left unmatched. CDR3 nucleotide sequence: TGTGCCATCGGGGGGACTAGCGGATATCCAGATACGCAGTATTTT. This gives the protein CAIGGTSGYPDTQYF.

The chain couples TRBV7-6 to TRBJ2-3, with TRBD1 matching over 8 bases. The V gene's germline CDR1 is SGHVS and CDR2 FNYEAQ. Trimming removed 0 bases from V and 4 bases from J; junction bases left unmatched: 12. The CDR3 is 18 amino acids. The DNA for the CDR3 is TGTGCCAGCAGCTTAGCGCTTCCGGACAGGGACCCCCCAGATACGCAGTATTTT. This encodes CASSLALPDRDPPDTQYF.

This rearrangement joins TRBV18 to TRBJ2-3; D call uncertain. V gave up 2 bases and J gave up 11 bases, with 14 bases separating them. Germline CDR1 KGHSH, CDR2 LQKENI. The CDR3 is 13 residues long. CDR3 coding DNA: TGTGCCAGCTCACCAATGGAGCGCACTGGGCAGTATTTT. Its translation: CASSPMERTGQYF. Full variable domain (rest looked up from reference TRBV18 and TRBJ2-3): NAGVMQNPRHLVRRRGQEARLRCSPMKGHSHVYWYRQLPEEGLKFMVYLQKENIIDESGMPKERFSAEFPKEGPSILRIQQVVRGDSAAYFCASSPMERTGQYFGPGTRLTVL.

The chain links TRBV18 to TRBJ1-5; unclear D gene. Between the trimmed V and J ends, which lost 2 bases and 7 bases, there was a span of 9 bases. The CDR3 spans 13 residues. Germline-derived CDR1 and CDR2 are KGHSH and LQKENI. CDR3 nucleotides: TGTGCCAGCTCACCAGGGGAGGGCCAGCCCCAGCATTTT. It encodes CASSPGEGQPQHF.

The CDR3 protein is CASSRDSADTQYF. The CDR3 coding sequence is TGCGCCAGCAGCAGGGACAGTGCGGATACGCAGTATTTT. The genes are TRBV5-1 and TRBJ2-3; TRBD1 aligns across 7 bases. Germline lookup yields CDR1 SGHRS and CDR2 YFSETQ. This CDR3 contains 13 residues. V was pared by 4 bases and J by 6 bases, with 5 bases of the junction left unmatched. Filled out from reference TRBV5-1 and TRBJ2-3, the complete variable domain reads KAGVTQTPRYLIKTRGQQVTLSCSPISGHRSVSWYQQTPGQGLQFLFEYFSETQRNKGNFPGRFSGRQFSNSRSEMNVSTLELGDSALYLCASSRDSADTQYFGPGTRLTVL.